Listed below are T cell receptor beta chains from one sample, sequenced in a study of cytomegalovirus exposure and HLA in healthy donors. Profiled with immunoSEQ multiplex PCR; TCRdb holds only in-frame clones, not every one. In the table there are around 140,000 clones, around 73% of which are singletons. The sample consisted of PBMCs. Source of these receptors: a female donor in good health and CMV-seronegative. Each CDR3 is given with its conserved first and last residue. D genes are given only for firm matches. Clone size appears in some rows only: once, few, many, or a class for an expanded clone.

j_gene,v_gene,abundance,d_gene,CDR3nt,CDR3aa
TRBJ2-7,TRBV5-4,NA,TRBD2,TGTGCCAGCCATCCTAGCGGGGGATATATCTACGAGCAGTACTTC,CASHPSGGYIYEQYF
TRBJ2-1,TRBV4-1,NA,NA,TGCGCCAGCAGTCATAGGACAGAAGAAGATGAGCAGTTCTTC,CASSHRTEEDEQFF
TRBJ2-1,TRBV7-2,few,NA,TGTGCCAGCAGCTTTTACAGGGTGATTGAGCAGTTCTTC,CASSFYRVIEQFF
TRBJ2-7,TRBV4-1,few,NA,TGCGCCAGCAGCCAAGATGGCGGCCAGGGAAGCTCCTACGAGCAGTACTTC,CASSQDGGQGSSYEQYF
TRBJ2-5,TRBV14,NA,NA,TGTGCCAGCAGCCAAGGCCAAGACAGGAAGAGAGAGACCCAGTACTTC,CASSQGQDRKRETQYF
TRBJ2-2,TRBV6-4,NA,TRBD1,TGTGCCACCGGGACAGGACCGAACACCGGGGAGCTGTTTTTT,CATGTGPNTGELFF
TRBJ2-3,TRBV9,NA,TRBD2,TGTGCCAGCAGCGTCTTAGCGGGAGGAGGAGGCACAGATACGCAGTATTTT,CASSVLAGGGGTDTQYF
TRBJ1-2,TRBV7-9,NA,TRBD1,TGTTCCAGCAGCTTGCCCGGACAGGGGGACTATGGCTACACCTTC,CSSSLPGQGDYGYTF
TRBJ1-4,TRBV7-6,NA,TRBD1,TGTGCCAGCAGCTTGGGGGTTACAGGGGTTAATGAAAAACTGTTTTTT,CASSLGVTGVNEKLFF
TRBJ2-7,TRBV12-5,NA,TRBD2,TGTGCTAGTGGTTGGGGCGGGGGTTACGAGCAGTACTTC,CASGWGGGYEQYF
TRBJ1-2,TRBV6-5,NA,NA,TGTGCCAGCAGTTACGGGGGGGACCACTATGGCTACACCTTC,CASSYGGDHYGYTF
TRBJ2-5,TRBV2,NA,NA,TGTGCCAGCAGTGAAAAGGGTCGTAGGGGGAACCAAGAGACCCAGTACTTC,CASSEKGRRGNQETQYF
TRBJ2-7,TRBV19,NA,NA,TGTGCCAGTAGTATAGACAAAACCTACGAGCAGTACTTC,CASSIDKTYEQYF
TRBJ2-1,TRBV29-1,NA,NA,TGCAGCGTTGACCCCCTAGCAACGAGCTCCTACAATGAGCAGTTCTTC,CSVDPLATSSYNEQFF
TRBJ2-7,TRBV12-5,NA,NA,TGTGCTAGTGGTCACTACGAGCAGTACTTC,CASGHYEQYF
TRBJ1-5,TRBV5-8,NA,NA,TGTGCCAGCAGCTTCAACAGGGCAGGAAGATATAGCAATCAGCCCCAGCATTTT,CASSFNRAGRYSNQPQHF
TRBJ2-1,TRBV27,NA,NA,TGTGCCAGCAGTTCAGATTATGAGCAGTTCTTC,CASSSDYEQFF
TRBJ2-7,TRBV7-6,NA,TRBD1,TGTGCCAGCGGATCCCCGGACAGGGGGGACTACGAGCAGTACTTC,CASGSPDRGDYEQYF
TRBJ2-7,TRBV5-1,few,NA,TGCGCCAGCAGCTTGGGGGGCCTGGGGGCGCAGTACTTC,CASSLGGLGAQYF
TRBJ2-7,TRBV28,NA,TRBD1,TGTGCCAGCAGTGGGACAGGGACATCCTACGAGCAGTACTTC,CASSGTGTSYEQYF
TRBJ2-7,TRBV13,NA,NA,TGTGCCAGCAGCACGAGCTCCTACGAGCAGTACTTC,CASSTSSYEQYF
TRBJ1-1,TRBV7-9,once,NA,TGTGCCAGCAGCTTAGGGACAGCCCAGTGGGGTGCTTTCTTT,CASSLGTAQWGAFF
TRBJ1-5,TRBV6-5,NA,NA,TGTGCCAGCAGTTCCAGGACAGCCGCCCGCAATCAGCCCCAGCATTTT,CASSSRTAARNQPQHF
TRBJ1-1,TRBV14,NA,TRBD1,TGTGCCAGCAGCTCGGGACAGTCGAGGCCCAGAGGAACGACTGAAGCTTTCTTT,CASSSGQSRPRGTTEAFF
TRBJ2-1,TRBV6-5,NA,NA,TGTGCCAGCAGTTACTCGACAATACCTCATGAGCAGTTCTTC,CASSYSTIPHEQFF
TRBJ2-3,TRBV27,NA,NA,TGTGCCAGCCATCCACCGGGAGATACGCAGTATTTT,CASHPPGDTQYF
TRBJ1-1,TRBV7-9,NA,TRBD1,TGTGCCAGCAGCAAGGACAGGACAGCAAAGAACACTGAAGCTTTCTTT,CASSKDRTAKNTEAFF
TRBJ2-5,TRBV7-8,once,TRBD1,TGTGCCAGCAGCTCCTACAGGGGAAGCCAAGAGACCCAGTACTTC,CASSSYRGSQETQYF
TRBJ2-7,TRBV10-3,NA,NA,TGTGCCATCAGTGAGTCGAACTCTAGGGGAAACGAATACGAGCAGTACTTC,CAISESNSRGNEYEQYF
TRBJ2-3,TRBV6-1,NA,NA,TGTGCCAGCAGTGAAGCATGGAGGGCTGGTGGGGATACGCAGTATTTT,CASSEAWRAGGDTQYF
TRBJ1-5,TRBV5-4,NA,NA,TGTGCCAGCAGCCCTGCAGGGGTTGATCAGCCCCAGCATTTT,CASSPAGVDQPQHF
TRBJ2-7,TRBV11-1,few,NA,TGTGCCAGCAGCCCTTTGAGGGGGTCCTCCTACGAGCAGTACTTC,CASSPLRGSSYEQYF
TRBJ1-2,TRBV5-6,NA,TRBD1,TGTGCCAGCAGCGGTGGGACAGAACTCTATGGCTACACCTTC,CASSGGTELYGYTF
TRBJ2-5,TRBV19,few,NA,TGTGCCACCCAAGGGCGGGGTCTCCAAGAGACCCAGTACTTC,CATQGRGLQETQYF
TRBJ2-7,TRBV6-1,few,NA,TGTGCCAGCAGTGAGACGAGGGAACTTAACTACGAGCAGTACTTC,CASSETRELNYEQYF
TRBJ2-7,TRBV6-5,NA,NA,TGTGCCAGCAGTTACGCCCCCAGGGCCCGATCTCCCGAGCAGTACTTC,CASSYAPRARSPEQYF
TRBJ1-2,TRBV5-1,NA,TRBD1,TGCGCCAGCAGAGACAGGGGACTTCTCGATGGCTACACCTTC,CASRDRGLLDGYTF
TRBJ2-7,TRBV7-3,NA,TRBD1,TGTGCCAGCAGCTTAGATTCGGGACAGGCAGCCTTTACCGAGCAGTACTTC,CASSLDSGQAAFTEQYF
TRBJ2-5,TRBV2,NA,NA,TGTGCCAGCCCTCGGGCGGGGACCTCTGCCGAGACCCAGTACTTC,CASPRAGTSAETQYF
TRBJ2-5,TRBV7-9,NA,TRBD2,TGTGCCAGCATCAAACCGCCGACTAGCGGGAGAGAGACCCAGTACTTC,CASIKPPTSGRETQYF
TRBJ1-5,TRBV5-6,NA,NA,TGTGCCAGCAGCTCCAAGACAGGAAATCAGCCCCAGCATTTT,CASSSKTGNQPQHF
TRBJ2-5,TRBV7-8,once,NA,TGTGCCAGCATCCAATCGGACTTGCGGGAGACCCAGTACTTC,CASIQSDLRETQYF
TRBJ1-2,TRBV28,few,NA,TGTGCCAGCAGTTACAGGGAAACCTATGGCTACACCTTC,CASSYRETYGYTF
TRBJ1-6,TRBV7-9,NA,TRBD1,TGTGCCAGCAGCCCTAGACAGGGTTGGATAAATTCACCCCTCCACTTT,CASSPRQGWINSPLHF
TRBJ2-5,TRBV5-1,NA,NA,TGCGCCAGCAGCTTGAGAGCAGGGGTGACCTACCAAGAGACCCAGTACTTC,CASSLRAGVTYQETQYF
TRBJ2-5,TRBV5-1,NA,NA,TGCGCCAGCAGCTTGGAGGGGGAGGAGACCCAGTACTTC,CASSLEGEETQYF
TRBJ2-7,TRBV14,NA,NA,TGTGCCAGCAGCGGTGGACAGTTCACCACCTACGAGCAGTACTTC,CASSGGQFTTYEQYF
TRBJ2-6,TRBV5-4,NA,TRBD1,TGTGCCAGCAGCCCCACAGGGGGCGCTGGGGCCAACGTCCTGACTTTC,CASSPTGGAGANVLTF
TRBJ2-1,TRBV27,NA,TRBD2,TGTGCCAGCAGCTCCCAGCAACGGGGGGGCGTCAATGAGCAGTTCTTC,CASSSQQRGGVNEQFF